Each of the 13 T cell receptor beta chains below was sequenced from the same sample in a study of blood T cell repertoires in COVID-19. Only in-frame clones appear in the TCRdb table, and some are missing; sequencing was by immunoSEQ multiplex PCR. The top ten hold under 5% of the sample, which has 300,000 to 400,000 clones, roughly 88% seen once. Sequencing was done on a sample of peripheral blood. The source of these receptors is a woman between 50 and 59 years old with active or convalescent COVID-19.

The genes are TRBV6-2 or TRBV6-3 and TRBJ2-7; D is perhaps TRBD1 (6 bases). This CDR3 has 15 residues. The germline V gene encodes CDR1 MNHEY and CDR2 SVGEGT. The V gene lost 4 bases and the J gene lost 0 bases, with 13 bases spanning the gap. CDR3: CASSSDRRSSYEQYF. Here the CDR3 DNA reads TGTGCCAGCAGTTCTGACAGGAGGAGCTCCTACGAGCAGTACTTC.

This clone showed up just a few times. This sequence joins TRBV3-1 (or the pseudogene TRBV3-2) and TRBJ1-3; no firm D call. V was cut by 0 bases and J by 0 bases, with 3 bases left in between. CDR1 and CDR2 (germline): LGHDT, YNNKEL (reference sequence). The CDR3 covers 14 residues. CDR3 residues: CASSQDSSGNTIYF. The CDR3 nucleotides read TGTGCCAGCAGCCAAGATAGCTCTGGAAACACCATATATTTT.

J is TRBJ1-2 and V is TRBV7-2; 7 bases align to TRBD1. The CDR3 is 16 residues long. V was pared by 0 bases and J by 7 bases, with 11 bases of the junction left unmatched. From germline, CDR1 is SGHTA and CDR2 FQGNSA. CDR3 DNA: TGTGCCAGCAGCTTAGCAGGGGGCGTTCTCATTCGTGGCTACACCTTC. This encodes CASSLAGGVLIRGYTF.

V and J are TRBV19 and TRBJ2-7; 11 bases match TRBD1. Trimming took 5 bases from V and 6 from J; bases not matched to a gene: 6. The CDR3 sequence is 14 residues long. Germline CDR1 is LNHDA and CDR2 is SQIVND (reference sequence). The CDR3 region is CASSRGQGAREQYF. In nucleotides, the CDR3 is TGTGCCAGTAGTCGAGGACAGGGGGCACGCGAGCAGTACTTC. Variable domain in full (rest from reference TRBV19 and TRBJ2-7): DGGITQSPKYLFRKEGQNVTLSCEQNLNHDAMYWYRQDPGQGLRLIYYSQIVNDFQKGDIAEGYSVSREKKESFPLTVTSAQKNPTAFYLCASSRGQGAREQYFGPGTRLTVT.

The V and J genes are TRBV14 and TRBJ2-2, with TRBD1 matching 7 bases. The CDR3 extends over 13 amino acids. The germline V gene encodes CDR1 SGHDN and CDR2 FVKESK. V was pared by 4 bases and J by 6 bases, with 2 bases of the junction left unmatched. Here the CDR3 reads CASSPQGAGELFF. The CDR3 nucleotides are TGTGCCAGCAGCCCCCAGGGGGCCGGGGAGCTGTTTTTT.

This chain links TRBV27 with TRBJ2-1; weak D call: TRBD2 (6 bases). Between the trimmed V and J ends, which lost 5 bases and 6 bases, there was a span of 14 bases. The CDR3 consists of 14 residues. Germline CDR1 MNHEY, CDR2 SMNVEV (reference sequence). CDR3 region: CASSIPTSANEQFF. DNA of the CDR3: TGTGCCAGCAGTATCCCGACTAGTGCCAATGAGCAGTTCTTC.

The chain joins TRBV29-1 to TRBJ2-2, with D possibly TRBD2 on 6 matching bases. This CDR3 region has 14 residues. Looked up from germline, CDR1 is SQVTM and CDR2 is ANQGSEA. V was trimmed by 4 bases and J by 2 bases, leaving 11 bases between them. The CDR3 loop reads CSVAQRANTGELFF. Written as DNA, the CDR3 is TGCAGCGTTGCCCAGCGGGCTAACACCGGGGAGCTGTTTTTT.

This sequence joins TRBV7-3 and TRBJ1-1, with D uncertain. CDR1 and CDR2 (germline): SGHTA, FQGTGA. CDR3 length: 13 residues. V dropped 5 bases and J dropped 0 bases, with 7 bases sitting between them. The CDR3 nucleotides are TGTGCCAGCAGCACTCATATGAACACTGAAGCTTTCTTT. The encoded protein is CASSTHMNTEAFF.

J is TRBJ1-2 and V is TRBV5-8, with D tentatively TRBD1 (5 bases). Trimming left V 1 base short and J 6 bases short, with 10 bases between. The CDR3 is 13 residues long. The germline CDR1 and CDR2 sequences are SGHTS and YDEGEE. The CDR3 loop reads CASSLQGLDGYTF. CDR3 in DNA: TGTGCCAGCAGCTTGCAGGGACTGGATGGCTACACCTTC.

The sample holds a few counts of this clone. The chain is built from TRBV7-6 and TRBJ2-1, with D maybe TRBD2 (6 bases). The length of the CDR3 is 15 residues. V was trimmed by 5 bases and J by 3 bases, leaving 14 bases between them. The germline gives CDR1 SGHVS, CDR2 FNYEAQ. DNA of the CDR3: TGTGCCAGCAGCGCCCGTCCCGGGGGCTACAATGAGCAGTTCTTC. This codes for CASSARPGGYNEQFF. The whole variable domain, filled in from reference TRBV7-6 and TRBJ2-1, reads GAGVSQSPRYKVTKRGQDVALRCDPISGHVSLYWYRQALGQGPEFLTYFNYEAQQDKSGLPNDRFSAERPEGSISTLTIQRTEQRDSAMYRCASSARPGGYNEQFFGPGTRLTVL.

V and J are TRBV24-1 and TRBJ2-1; D possibly corresponds to TRBD2 (5 bases). This CDR3 is 14 amino acids long. The V gene's germline CDR1 is KGHDR and CDR2 SFDVKD. V shed 9 bases and J shed 4 bases, with 15 bases lying between them. The CDR3 DNA sequence: TGTGCCACCTTTAAGGCTAGCAGGTACAATGAGCAGTTCTTC. Translation gives CATFKASRYNEQFF.

The genes are TRBV28 and TRBJ2-5; 7 nucleotides agree with TRBD1. In germline, CDR1 is MDHEN, CDR2 SYDVKM. J gave up 4 bases and V 1 base, and 9 bases lay outside the gene matches. The CDR3 extends over 16 amino acids. CDR3 sequence reads: CASSLSTSGGGETQYF. DNA for the CDR3: TGTGCCAGCAGTTTATCGACATCAGGGGGTGGAGAGACCCAGTACTTC. The variable domain in full, with the rest retrieved from reference TRBV28 and TRBJ2-5, is DVKVTQSSRYLVKRTGEKVFLECVQDMDHENMFWYRQDPGLGLRLIYFSYDVKMKEKGDIPEGYSVSREKKERFSLILESASTNQTSMYLCASSLSTSGGGETQYFGPGTRLLVL.

The chain is built from TRBV15 and TRBJ1-1; 9 nucleotides align to TRBD1. Trimming took 6 bases from V and 0 from J; bases not matched to a gene: 8. CDR1 is LNHNV and CDR2 is YYDKDF in the germline V gene (reference sequence). This CDR3 spans 16 amino acids. For the CDR3, the DNA is TGTGCCACCAGTTACATCTACAGGGGGCTGAACACTGAAGCTTTCTTT. As protein: CATSYIYRGLNTEAFF.